The 22 T cell receptor beta chains listed next were all sequenced from one sample in a study of blood T cell repertoires in COVID-19. The assay was immunoSEQ multiplex PCR, and TCRdb's table has in-frame clones only and misses some. Of 180,000 or so clones detected, around 85% appear once; the ten largest clones hold less than 9%. The specimen sequenced was peripheral blood. The receptors originated from a woman in her sixties or seventies with acute or convalescent COVID-19.

This clone has a single count. The V gene is TRBV10-3, the J gene TRBJ1-1, with D perhaps TRBD1 (5 bases). V lost 7 bases to trimming and J lost 1 base, with 16 bases between them. Germline assignment: CDR1 ENHRY and CDR2 SYGVKD. CDR3 size: 15 residues. DNA of the CDR3: TGTGCCATCACTCCCGTGCTGGGGGGGAACACTGAAGCTTTCTTT. It encodes CAITPVLGGNTEAFF.

The V call is TRBV6-6, the J call TRBJ2-7; 7 nucleotides align to TRBD1. This CDR3 comprises 17 residues. Per the germline V gene, CDR1 is MNHNY and CDR2 is SVGAGI (reference sequence). The V segment lost 5 bases and the J segment 0 bases; nucleotides outside the gene matches: 13. The CDR3 DNA is TGTGCCAGCAGTCAAACCCTCGGACAGGTCAACTCCTACGAGCAGTACTTC. Protein: CASSQTLGQVNSYEQYF.

The chain carries TRBV10-2 and TRBJ2-1; the match to TRBD2 covers 9 bases. The CDR3 has 16 amino acids. V trimming: 7 bases; J trimming: 0 bases; junction bases outside the gene matches: 7. Germline CDR1 WSHSY, CDR2 SAAADI. This chain's CDR3 is CASKGLATSSYNEQFF. The CDR3 nucleotides are TGCGCCAGCAAAGGACTAGCGACGAGCTCCTACAATGAGCAGTTCTTC.

This clone has just a few counts. In nucleotides, the CDR3 is TGTGCCAGCAGCTTAGGTACGTCTAGCGGACTCACAGATACGCAGTATTTT. Its protein product is CASSLGTSSGLTDTQYF. The chain links TRBV11-3 to TRBJ2-3; 7 positions agree with TRBD2. The CDR3 has 17 amino acids. V lost 1 base, J lost 2 bases, and 9 bases stayed unmatched. Germline-derived CDR1 and CDR2 are SGHNT and YENEEA.

CDR3 coding DNA: TGTGCCAGCAGCCCGGTTCGGGGTGGGAATCAGCCCCAGCATTTT. Translating it yields CASSPVRGGNQPQHF. The rearrangement uses TRBV7-8 and TRBJ1-5; D ambiguous. CDR1 SGHVS and CDR2 FQNEAQ come from the germline V gene. The CDR3 length is 15 residues. With 5 bases removed from V and 4 bases from J, the gap between germline ends came to 15 bases.

The chain carries TRBV3-1 (or the pseudogene TRBV3-2) and TRBJ2-7, with 11 bases lining up with TRBD2. The V segment lost 3 bases and the J segment 13 bases; nucleotides outside the gene matches: 8. The CDR3 contains 13 residues. Germline CDR1 LGHDT, CDR2 YNNKEL (reference sequence). CDR3: CASSQGVAGGVYV. The CDR3 DNA is TGTGCCAGCAGCCAGGGGGTAGCGGGAGGGGTATACGTC.

The CDR3 reads CASSYSIADRNTIYF. The CDR3 DNA follows: TGTGCCAGCAGTTACTCGATCGCAGACAGAAACACCATATATTTT. V is TRBV6-6 and J is TRBJ1-3; D call uncertain. Looked up from germline, CDR1 is MNHNY and CDR2 is SVGAGI (reference sequence). This CDR3 comprises 15 residues. Trimming stripped 0 bases from V and 5 bases from J, with 11 bases between.

V is TRBV2 and J is TRBJ1-6, with D maybe TRBD1 (6 bases). The length of the CDR3 is 17 residues. Trimming stripped 5 bases from V and 0 bases from J, with 14 bases between. Germline V gene data show CDR1 as SNHLY and CDR2 as FYNNEI. For the CDR3, the DNA is TGTGCCAGCAGTTACGGGAGGGGGAGCTCCTATAATTCACCCCTCCACTTT. Protein sequence: CASSYGRGSSYNSPLHF.

The chain has TRBV27 and TRBJ1-6; D perhaps matches TRBD1 (5 bases). The CDR3 is made up of 15 amino acids. Germline V CDR1 and CDR2: MNHEY, SMNVEV (reference sequence). The ends were cut back, 7 bases at V and 1 base at J, with 11 bases in the middle. CDR3 protein: CASMGRASYNSPLHF. The CDR3 nucleotides read TGTGCCAGCATGGGCAGGGCTTCCTATAATTCACCCCTCCACTTT.

The chain uses TRBV7-9 and TRBJ2-2; possibly TRBD1 for D (6 bases). V lost 5 bases, J lost 2 bases, and 15 bases lay in between. The V gene's germline CDR1 is SEHNR and CDR2 FQNEAQ (reference sequence). The CDR3 is made up of 16 amino acids. Here the CDR3 DNA reads TGTGCCAGCAGCCCTTCGCCGGGACAAAACACCGGGGAGCTGTTTTTT. Its protein product is CASSPSPGQNTGELFF.

V usage is TRBV12-5 and J usage is TRBJ1-2, with D uncertain. The CDR3 consists of 13 residues. V dropped 6 bases and J dropped 8 bases, with 16 bases sitting between them. The V gene's germline CDR1 is LGHNT and CDR2 FRNRAP. The CDR3 sequence is CASGLTLSRGYTF. The CDR3 DNA is TGTGCTAGTGGCTTGACCCTTAGCCGCGGCTACACCTTC. Together with reference TRBV12-5 and TRBJ1-2, the CDR3 gives the full variable domain: DARVTQTPRHKVTEMGQEVTMRCQPILGHNTVFWYRQTMMQGLELLAYFRNRAPLDDSGMPKDRFSAEMPDATLATLKIQPSEPRDSAVYFCASGLTLSRGYTFGSGTRLTVV.

The chain recombines TRBV27 with TRBJ1-5; no clear D. The germline gives CDR1 MNHEY, CDR2 SMNVEV (reference sequence). Trimming shortened V by 0 bases and J by 4 bases, and 13 bases separated the two germline ends. This CDR3 spans 16 amino acids. This CDR3 reads CASSLSGPPGNQPQHF. The CDR3 DNA reads as TGTGCCAGCAGTTTATCAGGTCCTCCGGGAAATCAGCCCCAGCATTTT.

V and J are TRBV28 and TRBJ1-5; weak D call: TRBD1 (5 bases). Germline loops: CDR1 MDHEN, CDR2 SYDVKM. The CDR3 has 16 residues. Trimming took off 6 bases at V and 2 bases at J, with 17 bases between the two ends. The CDR3 is CASRTAGGRGNQPQHF. DNA of the CDR3: TGTGCCAGCAGGACGGCGGGGGGAAGGGGCAATCAGCCCCAGCATTTT.

V gene TRBV7-3 combines with J gene TRBJ2-1; perhaps TRBD2 as D (7 bases). CDR3 size: 14 residues. V was clipped by 2 bases and J by 8 bases, with 13 bases between them. CDR1 is SGHTA, CDR2 FQGTGA, per germline. The CDR3 spells CASSLGGAPYEQFF. The DNA of the CDR3 is TGTGCCAGCAGCTTAGGGGGGGCCCCTTATGAGCAGTTCTTC.

This chain connects TRBV28 to TRBJ2-1; no clear D gene. Germline CDR1 and CDR2: MDHEN and SYDVKM. Deletions cut 7 bases from V and 4 bases from J, with 8 bases between. The CDR3 length is 12 residues. In DNA form, the CDR3 reads TGTGCCAGCACCCCCGGTTACAATGAGCAGTTCTTC. Its protein product is CASTPGYNEQFF.

The V gene is TRBV3-1 (or the pseudogene TRBV3-2), the J gene TRBJ2-1, with a tentative D call TRBD2 (7 bases). V lost 1 base and J lost 7, with 17 bases in between. CDR3 length: 16 amino acids. Germline values: CDR1 LGHDT, CDR2 YNNKEL (reference sequence). Here the CDR3 reads CASSQAWTSQGNEQFF. The CDR3 coding sequence is TGTGCCAGCAGCCAAGCTTGGACTAGTCAGGGGAATGAGCAGTTCTTC.

The V gene is TRBV28, the J gene TRBJ1-2; the D is unclear. Germline loops: CDR1 MDHEN, CDR2 SYDVKM. V lost 7 bases and J lost 4, with 10 bases in between. This CDR3 has 12 amino acids. Here the CDR3 reads CASKLSGYGYTF. CDR3 DNA sequence: TGTGCCAGCAAACTCTCGGGCTATGGCTACACCTTC.

The J gene is TRBJ1-3, the V gene TRBV5-1; the match to TRBD1 covers 8 bases. Germline-derived CDR1 and CDR2 are SGHRS and YFSETQ. The CDR3 is made up of 17 amino acids. The V and J ends lost 0 bases and 2 bases, in that order; junction bases with no gene match: 7. CDR3 loop: CASSLARTGLTGNTIYF. The CDR3 DNA is TGCGCCAGCAGCTTGGCTAGGACAGGGCTTACTGGAAACACCATATATTTT.

The chain employs TRBV2 and TRBJ1-1; D uncertain. Trimming cost V 3 bases and J 2 bases, with 10 bases left between them. The germline gives CDR1 SNHLY, CDR2 FYNNEI. This CDR3 contains 14 residues. The CDR3 protein is CASSDGLINTEAFF. The CDR3 DNA reads as TGTGCCAGCAGTGACGGACTGATCAACACTGAAGCTTTCTTT.

The rearrangement uses TRBV24-1 and TRBJ1-1, with unresolved D. Trimming removed 6 bases from V and 5 bases from J, with 6 bases in between. This CDR3 region has 11 residues. The germline V gene has CDR1 KGHDR and CDR2 SFDVKD. Written as DNA, the CDR3 is TGTGCCACCAGTTCCGGGACTGAAGCTTTCTTT. Translation gives CATSSGTEAFF.

This sequence joins TRBV12-5 and TRBJ1-3, with TRBD1 as a possible D gene (5 bases). This CDR3 region has 13 residues. The germline V and J ends were trimmed by 11 bases and 0 bases, with 11 bases remaining between them. Germline loops: CDR1 LGHNT, CDR2 FRNRAP. The DNA of the CDR3 is TGTGCTGGGGGGGGGTTCTCTGGAAACACCATATATTTT. This translates into CAGGGFSGNTIYF.

The chain couples TRBV30 to TRBJ2-7; 10 nucleotides align to TRBD2. This CDR3 spans 13 amino acids. Trimming took 2 bases from V and 4 from J; bases not matched to a gene: 2. From germline, CDR1 is GTSNPN and CDR2 SVGIG (reference sequence). The CDR3, as DNA: TGTGCCTGGAGTCGGACTAGCGGTTACGAGCAGTACTTC. Its translation: CAWSRTSGYEQYF.